This T cell receptor beta chain comes out of a study of CD8+CD57+ T cells in acquired aplastic anemia. Broader study findings: Patients and controls shared 25 to 30 CD8+ CDR3 sequences, which appeared highly expressed in patients and within their immunodominant clones. Between the patient and control groups, CD8+ Simpson's diversity did not differ significantly.

The study profiled TCR beta VDJ and CDR3 using genomic DNA as template. Via MiXCR, TCRdb re-called the reads, giving one row per CDR3 protein. The data show approximately 200,000 distinct CDR3 sequences, with roughly half seen just once and roughly 15% held by the top ten. Turning to this clonotype: Its antigen remains unknown.

The V gene's germline CDR1 is SGHAT and CDR2 FQNNGV. The CDR3 sequence is 13 residues long. Deletions cut 3 bases from V and 8 bases from J, with 13 bases between. V gene TRBV11-2 combines with J gene TRBJ2-5; the D gene could be TRBD1 or TRBD2 (5 bases each). Input material: sorted CD4+, CD8+, or CD8+CD57+ T cells (not recorded which) from PBMCs. The TCR comes from a human donor in good health, serving as a control. The CDR3 coding sequence is TGTGCCAGCAGCTTTGGGGGTCAGGACACCCAGTACTTC. Translated: CASSFGGQDTQYF.